This T cell receptor (beta chain) comes out of a study of T cell repertoires in cytomegalovirus infection. Germline V CDR1 and CDR2: SGHVS, FQNEAQ. The trim removed 4 bases at V and 5 bases at J, leaving 3 bases unmatched. The CDR3 loop spans 14 amino acids. There are many counts of this clonotype. TCRdb reprocessed the reads with MiXCR, giving one entry per CDR3 protein. The sample holds 450,000 to 650,000 distinct CDR3 sequences, about 25% seen once. V is TRBV7-8 and J is TRBJ2-1, with 9 positions matching TRBD1. The origin of this receptor is a human donor in good health (CMV status not recorded). Some clones in this sample may be carry-over from other donors' samples. The sample consisted of PBMCs. The CDR3 is CASSSRDRDNEQFF. As DNA, the CDR3 is TGTGCCAGCAGCTCCCGGGACAGGGACAATGAGCAGTTCTTC.